This T cell receptor beta chain was profiled in a study of T cell changes during pregnancy in multiple sclerosis (dated by TCRdb to between 2018 and 2021). General notes on the study: The study looked at changes in the T cell repertoire across pregnancy in women with multiple sclerosis.

Concerning this clone: Its antigen target is currently unknown. No base-level quality is on record; no much larger clone is a single base apart. Other DNA sequences from this sample encode an identical CDR3 as well.

The protocol used for the library was the immunoSEQ multiplex PCR assay. The table comes from immuneACCESS by way of TCRdb, which keeps in-frame sequences with V and J called. Part of the clones is missing from these tables; in studies checked, under half for an unresolved V gene and the rest for unknown reasons. Across this sample there are approximately 100,000 clones, with around 93% seen only once. Clones ranked in the top ten supply about 0.9% of the sample. Based on the germline V gene (reference sequence), the CDR1 and CDR2 sequences are MNHEY and SMNVEV. A distance of 8 bases separates the germline ends of V and J, which lose 2 bases and 0 bases respectively. Reading from cysteine to phenylalanine, the CDR3 counts 14 amino acids. The CDR3 DNA has 42 bases and is translated from base 1.

Rearrangement joined TRBV27 to TRBJ2-7; the D gene is not confidently resolved. Source: peripheral blood, taken before pregnancy. The receptor was isolated from a female donor with multiple sclerosis, enrolled in a pregnancy study. In nucleotides, the sequence is TGTGCCAGCAGTTTAGCTGGAGACTCCTACGAGCAGTACTTC. It translates as CASSLAGDSYEQYF.